This entry is about one T cell receptor (beta chain). The CDR3 loop spans 17 amino acids. Germline CDR1 is LNHDA and CDR2 is SQIVND (reference sequence). V lost 6 bases and J 5 bases, leaving 22 bases between the germline ends. Profiling relied on immunoSEQ multiplex PCR, and the TCRdb table lists in-frame clones only, not all of them. The sample consists of under 250,000 clones, about 83% of them appearing once. The entry originates in a study of blood T cell repertoires in COVID-19. J is TRBJ2-2 and V is TRBV19; TRBD1 might be the D (5 bases). The source of this sequence is a woman aged 40-49 years who had recovered from COVID-19. Sequenced: peripheral blood. CDR3 region: CASSRGRGQVVTGELFF. CDR3 nucleotides: TGTGCCAGTAGCAGAGGTAGGGGCCAGGTTGTTACCGGGGAGCTGTTTTTT.